The clone carrying this TCR beta chain was seen only once. Its specificity is unknown. The entry originates in a study of cytomegalovirus exposure and HLA in healthy donors. Study conclusions and caveats: It was taken for granted in presence/absence analyses that sequencing depth across donors was roughly uniform.

Both 60 Vbeta primers and 13 Jbeta primers went into the PCR. TCRdb keeps only in-frame clones here, not all; method: immunoSEQ multiplex PCR. Found here are 250,000 to 350,000 clones, 86% of them singletons; the top ten hold around 4%. The ends lost 1 base at V and 3 bases at J; junction bases unmatched: 2. CDR1 LNHNV and CDR2 YYDKDF come from the germline V gene (reference sequence). This CDR3 comprises 16 residues. The receptor comes from a man aged 40-49 years in good health and CMV-seropositive. The chain has TRBV15 and TRBJ1-4; 10 bases map to TRBD1. Specimen: PBMCs. Written as DNA, the CDR3 is TGTGCCACCAGCAGAGGGGACAGGGGTCCTAATGAAAAACTGTTTTTT. This codes for CATSRGDRGPNEKLFF.